Following are 10 T cell receptor beta chains from one sample sequenced in a study of shared clonotypes between healthy human individuals. Method: immunoSEQ multiplex PCR; TCRdb's copy keeps in-frame clones and lacks some. The repertoire consists of under 2.5 million clones, with 85% to 95% occurring once and the leading ten covering 0.37%. Material for sequencing was naive CD4+ T cells from PBMCs. Subset denoted: CD45RA+ positively selected. These receptors all stem from a man aged 18 to 29 in good health. Some clones in this sample may be carry-over from other donors' samples.

This chain connects TRBV2 to TRBJ1-5; D gene uncertain. Germline lookup yields CDR1 SNHLY and CDR2 FYNNEI. This CDR3 spans 12 amino acids. The V and J ends lost 4 bases and 8 bases respectively, with 9 bases between them. The CDR3 bases are TGTGCCAGCAGTGGTTTGGTGAAGCCCCAGCATTTT. Amino acid sequence: CASSGLVKPQHF.

The rearrangement links TRBV7-2 to TRBJ2-6; unclear D gene. The CDR3 covers 16 residues. The V end was cut by 3 bases, the J end by 0 bases, with 9 bases between. CDR1 is SGHTA and CDR2 is FQGNSA in the germline V gene. The CDR3 loop reads CASSFTGTSGANVLTF. Here the CDR3 DNA reads TGTGCCAGCAGCTTTACGGGCACCTCTGGGGCCAACGTCCTGACTTTC.

The V and J genes are TRBV19 and TRBJ1-2; tentative D call: TRBD1 (5 bases). Germline CDR1 and CDR2: LNHDA and SQIVND (reference sequence). The CDR3 covers 16 residues. V lost 2 bases, J lost 0 bases, and 13 bases lay in between. The CDR3 DNA sequence: TGTGCCAGTAGTATATATGGAGGGGAAGCTAACTATGGCTACACCTTC. Protein sequence: CASSIYGGEANYGYTF. Supplemented by reference TRBV19 and TRBJ1-2, the full variable domain reads DGGITQSPKYLFRKEGQNVTLSCEQNLNHDAMYWYRQDPGQGLRLIYYSQIVNDFQKGDIAEGYSVSREKKESFPLTVTSAQKNPTAFYLCASSIYGGEANYGYTFGSGTRLTVV.

V gene TRBV10-3 combines with J gene TRBJ1-6; weak D call: TRBD1 (6 bases). Trimming removed 7 bases from V and 2 bases from J, with 15 bases in between. The length of the CDR3 is 16 residues. CDR1 and CDR2 from the germline V gene are ENHRY and SYGVKD. DNA for the CDR3: TGTGCCATCAATTCAGGGCAGGGGACCTATAATTCACCCCTCCACTTT. Amino acid sequence: CAINSGQGTYNSPLHF.

This sequence joins TRBV5-1 and TRBJ2-1; 14 bases agree with TRBD2. V was clipped by 4 bases and J by 7 bases; unmatched bases: 10. This CDR3 is 17 amino acids long. Germline V gene data show CDR1 as SGHRS and CDR2 as YFSETQ. Written as DNA, the CDR3 is TGCGCCAGCAGCAGAACTACGACTAGCGGGAGGGAGAATGAGCAGTTCTTC. This sequence encodes CASSRTTTSGRENEQFF.

The CDR3 DNA sequence: TGTGCCAGCAGCTTAGGGGCGGGAGGGCCGCTAACCGCGCAGTTCTTC. The encoded protein is CASSLGAGGPLTAQFF. V gene TRBV7-9 combines with J gene TRBJ2-1; the match to TRBD2 covers 9 bases. V lost 1 base, J lost 12 bases, and 13 bases stayed unmatched. The CDR3 totals 16 residues. Germline V gives CDR1 SEHNR, CDR2 FQNEAQ (reference sequence). Based on the CDR3 plus reference TRBV7-9 and TRBJ2-1, the full variable domain is DTGVSQNPRHKITKRGQNVTFRCDPISEHNRLYWYRQTLGQGPEFLTYFQNEAQLEKSRLLSDRFSAERPKGSFSTLEIQRTEQGDSAMYLCASSLGAGGPLTAQFFGPGTRLTVL.

The V gene is TRBV30, the J gene TRBJ1-5; D remains ambiguous. V gave up 3 bases and J gave up 4 bases, with 10 bases separating them. Germline V lookup: CDR1 GTSNPN, CDR2 SVGIG (reference sequence). This CDR3 has 13 amino acids. The CDR3 coding sequence is TGTGCCTGGAGAGATCAGGTGAATCAGCCCCAGCATTTT. Translation gives CAWRDQVNQPQHF.

A word on this clone: The same CDR3 also results from other DNA sequences found in this sample. The chain employs TRBV7-9 and TRBJ2-7, with 10 bases identical to TRBD1. The CDR3 consists of 14 residues. From germline, CDR1 is SEHNR and CDR2 FQNEAQ (reference sequence). Unmatched junction bases numbered 3, after V lost 5 bases and J lost 2 bases. The CDR3, as DNA: TGTGCCAGCAGCACAGGACAGGGGGCCTACGAGCAGTACTTC. Translation: CASSTGQGAYEQYF.

The chain couples TRBV10-3 to TRBJ2-7; 8 bases align to TRBD2. V lost 1 base, J lost 4 bases, and 6 bases stayed unmatched. CDR1 ENHRY and CDR2 SYGVKD come from the germline V gene. The CDR3 is 15 amino acids. The CDR3 sequence: CAISEYLLAEYEQYF. CDR3 bases: TGTGCCATCAGTGAGTATCTACTAGCGGAGTACGAGCAGTACTTC.

The chain links TRBV11-3 to TRBJ2-1; 8 bases line up with TRBD2. CDR1 is SGHNT and CDR2 is YENEEA in the germline V gene. This CDR3 contains 18 residues. Trimming took 0 bases from V and 7 from J; bases not matched to a gene: 14. CDR3 sequence reads: CASSLDRIGAGGGNEQFF. The CDR3 DNA follows: TGTGCCAGCAGCTTAGATCGGATCGGCGCGGGAGGAGGTAATGAGCAGTTCTTC.